This T cell receptor (beta chain) is drawn from a study of shared clonotypes between healthy human individuals. As for the study in general: A donor's plate count was three for CD4 naive and three for CD4 memory; CD8 naive had two and CD8 memory one.

Adults of Caucasian background living in Nashville, Tennessee made up all donors. The study separated CD4+ cells into CD45RA+ naive and CD45RA-negative memory subsets. Researchers divided each subset's genomic DNA evenly across several immunoSEQ plates. TCRdb's table, derived via immunoSEQ multiplex PCR, lists solely in-frame clones and lacks some. This sample has hundreds of thousands of clones, with around 67% found just once. Per germline, CDR1 SGHTA and CDR2 FQGNSA. This CDR3 region has 17 residues. The V and J ends lost 1 base and 4 bases, in that order; junction bases with no gene match: 8. J is TRBJ2-3 and V is TRBV7-2, with 10 bases matching TRBD2. This clonotype was obtained from a woman aged 30 to 39 in good health. Sequencing was performed on memory CD4+ T cells sorted from blood. Stated subset: CD45RA-negative fraction. For the CDR3, the DNA is TGTGCCAGCAGCTTAGTCCTACCTAGCGGGAGACCAGATACGCAGTATTTT. Protein product: CASSLVLPSGRPDTQYF.